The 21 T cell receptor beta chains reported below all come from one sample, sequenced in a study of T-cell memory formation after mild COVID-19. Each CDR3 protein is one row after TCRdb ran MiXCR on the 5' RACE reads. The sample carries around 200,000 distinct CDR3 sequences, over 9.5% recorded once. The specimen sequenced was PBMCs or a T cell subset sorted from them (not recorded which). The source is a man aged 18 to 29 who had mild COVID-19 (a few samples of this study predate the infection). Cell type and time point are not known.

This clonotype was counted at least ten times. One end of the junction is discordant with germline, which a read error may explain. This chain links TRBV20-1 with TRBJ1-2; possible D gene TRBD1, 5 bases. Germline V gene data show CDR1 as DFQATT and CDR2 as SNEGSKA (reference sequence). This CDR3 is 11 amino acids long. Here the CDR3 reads CSARDAWGTHF. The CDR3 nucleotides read TGCAGTGCTAGAGATGCGTGGGGGACCCACTTC.

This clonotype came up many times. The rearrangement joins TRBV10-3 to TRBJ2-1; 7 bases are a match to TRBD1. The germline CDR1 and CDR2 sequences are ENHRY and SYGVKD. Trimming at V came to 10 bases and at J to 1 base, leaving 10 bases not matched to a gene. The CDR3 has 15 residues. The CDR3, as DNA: TGTGCCACCCATCCCACGGGACAGTCCTACAATGAGCAGTTCTTC. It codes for CATHPTGQSYNEQFF.

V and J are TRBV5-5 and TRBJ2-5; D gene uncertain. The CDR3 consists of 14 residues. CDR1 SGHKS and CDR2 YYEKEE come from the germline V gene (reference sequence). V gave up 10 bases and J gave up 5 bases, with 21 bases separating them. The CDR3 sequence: CACGGQWNPETQYF. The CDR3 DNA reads TGTGCCTGCGGTGGGCAGTGGAACCCTGAGACCCAGTACTTC.

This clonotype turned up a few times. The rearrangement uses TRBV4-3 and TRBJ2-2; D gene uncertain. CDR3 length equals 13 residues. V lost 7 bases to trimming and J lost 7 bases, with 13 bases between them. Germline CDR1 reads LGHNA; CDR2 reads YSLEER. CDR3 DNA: TGCGCCAGCAAACAGCTGACGGGCGGGGAGCTGTTTTTT. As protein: CASKQLTGGELFF.

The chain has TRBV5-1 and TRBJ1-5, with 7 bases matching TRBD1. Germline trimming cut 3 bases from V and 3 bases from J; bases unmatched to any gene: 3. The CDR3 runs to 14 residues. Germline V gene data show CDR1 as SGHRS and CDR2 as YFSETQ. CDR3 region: CASSSGQLNQPQHF. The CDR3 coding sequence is TGCGCCAGCAGCTCGGGACAGCTCAATCAGCCCCAGCATTTT.

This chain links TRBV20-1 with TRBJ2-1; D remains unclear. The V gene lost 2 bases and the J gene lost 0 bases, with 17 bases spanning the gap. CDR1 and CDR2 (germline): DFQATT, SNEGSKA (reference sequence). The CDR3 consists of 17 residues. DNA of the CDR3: TGCAGTGCTAGACGGGCGATCGGCGGAAGCTCCTACAATGAGCAGTTCTTC. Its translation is CSARRAIGGSSYNEQFF.

CDR3 DNA: TGTGCCAGCAGTCCCGGGGGGGGCAGGGCCTACGAGCAGTACGTC. Its protein product is CASSPGGGRAYEQYV. The chain is built from TRBV28 and TRBJ2-7, with 8 bases fitting TRBD2. Looked up from germline, CDR1 is MDHEN and CDR2 is SYDVKM. V dropped 5 bases and J dropped 2; count of bases not matched to a gene: 8. The CDR3 loop spans 15 amino acids.

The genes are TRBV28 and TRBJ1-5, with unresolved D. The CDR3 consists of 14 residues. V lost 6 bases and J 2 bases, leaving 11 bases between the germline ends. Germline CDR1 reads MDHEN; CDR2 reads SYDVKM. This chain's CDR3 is CASSRYTGNQPQHF. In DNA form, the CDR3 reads TGTGCCAGCAGCCGATACACTGGCAATCAGCCCCAGCATTTT.

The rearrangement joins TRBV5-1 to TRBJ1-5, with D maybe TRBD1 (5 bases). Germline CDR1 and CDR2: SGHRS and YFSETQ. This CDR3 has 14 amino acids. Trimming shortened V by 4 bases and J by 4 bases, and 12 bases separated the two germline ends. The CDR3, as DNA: TGCGCCAGCAGCCCGGGGCAGGAGAATCAGCCCCAGCATTTT. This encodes CASSPGQENQPQHF.

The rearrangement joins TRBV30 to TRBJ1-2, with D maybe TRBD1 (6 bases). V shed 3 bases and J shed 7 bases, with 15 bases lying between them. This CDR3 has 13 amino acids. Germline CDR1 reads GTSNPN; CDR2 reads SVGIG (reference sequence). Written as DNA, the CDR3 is TGTGCCTGGAGGTTGGAGGGGGGGTCTGGCTACACCTTC. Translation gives CAWRLEGGSGYTF.

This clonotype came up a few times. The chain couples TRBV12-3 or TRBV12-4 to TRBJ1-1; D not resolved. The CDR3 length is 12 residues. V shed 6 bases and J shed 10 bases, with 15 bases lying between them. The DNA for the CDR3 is TGTGCCAGCAGCCGACCGGCGAGAAGAGCTTTCTTT. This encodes CASSRPARRAFF.

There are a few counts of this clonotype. CDR3 sequence reads: CASSLSRDGANVLTF. The CDR3 region has the DNA TGTGCCAGCAGCTTATCCCGGGACGGGGCCAACGTCCTGACTTTC. The rearrangement uses TRBV7-3 and TRBJ2-6; tentatively, D is TRBD1 or TRBD2 (5 bases each). In germline, CDR1 is SGHTA, CDR2 FQGTGA. The CDR3 has 15 amino acids. Between the trimmed V and J ends, which lost 2 bases and 4 bases, there was a span of 9 bases.

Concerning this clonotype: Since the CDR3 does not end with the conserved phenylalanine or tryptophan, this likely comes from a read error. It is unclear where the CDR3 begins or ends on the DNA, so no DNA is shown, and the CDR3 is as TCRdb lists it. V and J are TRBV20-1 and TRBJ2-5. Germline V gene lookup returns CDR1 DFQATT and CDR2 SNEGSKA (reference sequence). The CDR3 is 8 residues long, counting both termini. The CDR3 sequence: CSARDPLI.

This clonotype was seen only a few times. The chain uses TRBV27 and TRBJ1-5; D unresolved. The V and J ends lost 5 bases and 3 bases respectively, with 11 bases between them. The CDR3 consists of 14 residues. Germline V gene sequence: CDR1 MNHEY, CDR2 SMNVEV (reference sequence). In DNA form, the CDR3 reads TGTGCCAGCAGTCGTGAGAGGGCCAATCAGCCCCAGCATTTT. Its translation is CASSRERANQPQHF.

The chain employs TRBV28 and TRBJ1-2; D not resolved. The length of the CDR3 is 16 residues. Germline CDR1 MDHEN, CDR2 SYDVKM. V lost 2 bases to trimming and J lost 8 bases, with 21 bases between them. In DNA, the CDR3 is TGTGCCAGCAGTTTAAGATCTAGGTGGCAAGAAGGAGGCTACACCTTC. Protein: CASSLRSRWQEGGYTF.

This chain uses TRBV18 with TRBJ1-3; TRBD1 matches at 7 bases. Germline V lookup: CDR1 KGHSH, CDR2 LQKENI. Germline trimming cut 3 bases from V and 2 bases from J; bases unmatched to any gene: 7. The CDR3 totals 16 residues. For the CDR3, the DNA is TGTGCCAGCTCACCTACAGGGGAAACGGCTGGAAACACCATATATTTT. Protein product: CASSPTGETAGNTIYF. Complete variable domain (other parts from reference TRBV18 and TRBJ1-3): NAGVMQNPRHLVRRRGQEARLRCSPMKGHSHVYWYRQLPEEGLKFMVYLQKENIIDESGMPKERFSAEFPKEGPSILRIQQVVRGDSAAYFCASSPTGETAGNTIYFGEGSWLTVV.

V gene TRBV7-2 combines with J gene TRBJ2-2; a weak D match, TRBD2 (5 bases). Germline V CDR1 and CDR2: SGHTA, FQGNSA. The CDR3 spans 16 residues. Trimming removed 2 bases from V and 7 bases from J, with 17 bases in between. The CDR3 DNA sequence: TGTGCCAGCAGCTTAAGGACTCAACTGACGGGCGGGGAGCTGTTTTTT. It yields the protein CASSLRTQLTGGELFF.

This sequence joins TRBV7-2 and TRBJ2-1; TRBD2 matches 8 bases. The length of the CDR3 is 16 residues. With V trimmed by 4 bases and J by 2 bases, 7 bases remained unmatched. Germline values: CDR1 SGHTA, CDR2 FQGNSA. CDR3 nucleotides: TGTGCCAGCAGCTCGCTCCCGGGACTAGCCTACAATGAGCAGTTCTTC. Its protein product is CASSSLPGLAYNEQFF.

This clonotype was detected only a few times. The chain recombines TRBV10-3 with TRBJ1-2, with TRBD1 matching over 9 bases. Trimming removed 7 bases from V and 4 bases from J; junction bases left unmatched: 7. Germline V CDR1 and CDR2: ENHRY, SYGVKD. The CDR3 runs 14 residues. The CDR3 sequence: CAITSGQGSYGYTF. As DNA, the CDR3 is TGTGCCATCACCTCCGGACAGGGGAGCTATGGCTACACCTTC.

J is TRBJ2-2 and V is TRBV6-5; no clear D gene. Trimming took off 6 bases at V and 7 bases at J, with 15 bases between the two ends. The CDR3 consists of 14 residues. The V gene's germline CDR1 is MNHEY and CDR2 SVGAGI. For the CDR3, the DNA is TGTGCCAGCAGAGCCCTCCTGGGGAACGGGGAGCTGTTTTTT. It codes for CASRALLGNGELFF.

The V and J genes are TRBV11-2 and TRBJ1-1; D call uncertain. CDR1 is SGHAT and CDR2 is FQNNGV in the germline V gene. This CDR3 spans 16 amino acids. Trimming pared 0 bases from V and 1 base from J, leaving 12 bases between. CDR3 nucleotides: TGTGCCAGCAGCTTAGATCGAGGGAGGCAGAACACTGAAGCTTTCTTT. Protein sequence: CASSLDRGRQNTEAFF.